This T cell receptor beta chain is drawn from a study of T cells after yellow fever vaccination (dated by TCRdb to about 2019). Notes on the research overall: The SMART-Seq v4 Ultra Low Input RNA kit was used to prepare libraries from fractions with low cell numbers. Blood samples were taken at several timepoints before and after primary and secondary immunization, and bulk PBMC replicates and cell subsets were isolated. To follow T-cell clones before and after primary and booster YFV17D yellow fever vaccination, bulk TCR alpha and beta repertoires were sequenced over time. Two healthy male donors, one aged 18 to 30 and one aged 30 to 40 years, made up the cohort. Points the paper makes about the study in general: The study included only a couple of donors, which limits how far the findings can be generalized. After the booster, most of the clones that had expanded following primary vaccination were detected again (approximately 96% of CD4 and more than 85% of CD8), which suggests that memory was broadly maintained. Compared with the primary T-cell response, the secondary T-cell response was weaker but faster, peaking on day 5 rather than day 15. A small share of clonotypes occurred in both CD4 and CD8 compartments, likely arising from convergent recombination. Computational filtering was needed because FACS-sorted repertoires could contain abundant contaminating clonotypes from the bulk population.

Explained via the paper, the treatment or condition label denotes: live attenuated yellow fever vaccine strain. PBMCs were isolated from peripheral blood using a standard Ficoll-Paque protocol. Epitope-specific CD8 T cells were sorted with a dextramer loaded with the yellow fever NS4B epitope peptide, together with anti-CD3 and anti-CD8 staining. RNA was extracted with TriZol from bulk PBMCs, CD4 and CD8 fractions, and dextramer-positive and dextramer-negative fractions. This clonotype was recorded a few times. Base qualities are not provided; no much larger clone lies one nucleotide away. The CDR3 goes from the cysteine to the phenylalanine over 16 residues. Only CDR3 DNA remains: 48 bases, in frame from the first base. CDR1 SGHVS and CDR2 FQNEAQ were looked up in the germline V gene. The junction carries 14 bases between V and J, which are trimmed by 5 bases and 0 bases respectively. TCR cDNA was synthesized by 5'RACE template switching, which introduced a universal primer site and unique molecular identifiers. Priming for cDNA synthesis came from both the TCR alpha and TCR beta constant segments. Library amplification involved two PCR steps, and the second step added sample barcodes and sequencing adapters. Libraries were sequenced on Illumina HiSeq 2500 (2x100 bp) or NovaSeq (2x150 bp). The original methods were these. MIGEC handled demultiplexing of reads and collapsing into UMI consensus sequences, while MiXCR performed V(D)J alignment. Using edgeR on replicate PBMC samples, clonotypes were called vaccine-responding if FDR was below 0.01 and the log2 fold change was above 5 up to day 15. Each bulk clonotype was labeled CD4 or CD8 based on which sequenced repertoire, CD4 or CD8, contained the clonotype at higher abundance. Clonotypes enriched at least 10-fold in dextramer-positive over dextramer-negative fractions were defined as NS4B-specific, and CD4-biased clonotypes were excluded. TCRdb cleaned the public reads at Q25 with fastp, built clones with MiXCR and kept in-frame beta chains. Records with the same CDR3 protein are collapsed into one entry carrying the most frequent genes and DNA. TCRdb assigned the V and J calls; the authors' analysis was not used. The table for this sample lists some 54,000 distinct CDR3 sequences; approximately 6.6% of them were counted only once. The ten largest clones capture 24% of the sample.

The sample here was CD8+ T cells not binding an NS4B(214-222) dextramer, sorted from PBMCs, taken 35 to 50 days after the first yellow fever vaccination. The cell subset or site label of this sample denotes: NS4B epitope dextramer-negative CD8 T cells. The receptor was isolated from a young man who received the YFV17D yellow fever vaccine. The V gene is TRBV7-8 and the J gene is TRBJ2-1, with TRBD1 tentatively as D gene (5 bases match). The nucleotides read TGTGCCAGCAGCCAAAGAGCAGGGCTCTCCTACAATGAGCAGTTCTTC. This encodes CASSQRAGLSYNEQFF.